This TCR beta chain appears in the sequencing data of a study of cytomegalovirus exposure and HLA in healthy donors. Findings and caveats of the study: TCR beta chains numbering under 200 were designated cytomegalovirus-associated. Later genetic work tied a missense DCLRE1C variant to beta-chain V and J trimming. Several of the most significant clusters appeared linked to common viral pathogens, based on a later analysis.

CDR1 is LNHDA, CDR2 SQIVND, per germline (reference sequence). This CDR3 contains 15 residues. V lost 7 bases, J lost 3 bases, and 19 bases lay in between. Researchers ran the PCR with 60 Vbeta and 13 Jbeta primers. Some clones are missing from TCRdb's copy, which holds only in-frame ones; the method was immunoSEQ multiplex PCR. The sample gives 200,000 to 300,000 clones, 82% of which show up once; 5% to 6% is in the top ten. Notes on this clone: No antigen is known for it.

This TCR derives from a woman aged 35 to 49 in good health and CMV-seropositive. The sequencing sample was made of PBMCs. This chain links TRBV19 with TRBJ2-7; D is possibly TRBD2 (5 bases). The CDR3 DNA reads TGTGCCAGTACTGAAGCATCCGGGGTGCTCTACGAGCAGTACTTC. It translates to CASTEASGVLYEQYF.